A single sample is the source of the 29 T cell receptor beta chains below, sequenced in a study of radiotherapy plus CTLA-4 blockade in lung cancer (dated 2018 in TCRdb). Library construction relied on the immunoSEQ multiplex PCR assay. TCRdb mirrors the immuneACCESS table, restricted to in-frame sequences. Some clones are absent from its copies; in checked studies, under half trace to an unresolved V gene, and the reason for the others is unknown. The sample table records roughly 92,000 clones; around 88% of these occur just once. The biggest ten clones account for approximately 2.2% of the sample. The sample here was peripheral blood, taken from a patient treated with radiotherapy plus ipilimumab. The receptors were gathered from a human donor with non-small cell lung cancer who had a partial response to radiotherapy plus ipilimumab.

The chain is built from TRBV2 and TRBJ2-1; possibly TRBD1 for D (6 bases). The CDR3 spans 17 residues. V was clipped by 10 bases and J by 5 bases, with 27 bases between them. Germline V gene data show CDR1 as SNHLY and CDR2 as FYNNEI. In DNA, the CDR3 is TGTGCCATCGTAAGGGACAAGAAGCCGGGGTTTAACAATGAGCAGTTCTTC. This translates into CAIVRDKKPGFNNEQFF.

V gene TRBV18 combines with J gene TRBJ1-5; TRBD1 aligns across 11 bases. Unmatched junction bases numbered 6, after V lost 1 base and J lost 1 base. The CDR3 is made up of 18 amino acids. Germline V gene sequence: CDR1 KGHSH, CDR2 LQKENI. CDR3 residues: CASSPQRTGGLSNQPQHF. The DNA for the CDR3 is TGTGCCAGCTCACCACAGAGGACAGGGGGCCTGAGCAATCAGCCCCAGCATTTT.

In DNA, the CDR3 is TGTGCCAGCAGTTCAGCAAACGGCGGGAGTTATAGCGGGGAGCTGTTTTTT. Translating it yields CASSSANGGSYSGELFF. The chain links TRBV28 to TRBJ2-2; 7 nucleotides match TRBD2. This CDR3 has 17 amino acids. The germline V gene encodes CDR1 MDHEN and CDR2 SYDVKM. Unmatched junction bases numbered 15, after V lost 4 bases and J lost 7 bases.

The chain uses TRBV18 and TRBJ1-3; D ambiguous. The V and J ends lost 2 bases and 4 bases respectively, with 6 bases between them. In germline, CDR1 is KGHSH, CDR2 LQKENI. The CDR3 contains 13 residues. CDR3 sequence: CASSPGDGNTIYF. CDR3 sequence (DNA): TGTGCCAGCTCACCAGGAGACGGAAACACCATATATTTT.

The gene calls are TRBV5-1 and TRBJ2-2, with 9 bases that match TRBD1. Germline trimming cut 0 bases from V and 1 base from J; bases unmatched to any gene: 4. The CDR3 has 17 residues. Germline V gene lookup returns CDR1 SGHRS and CDR2 YFSETQ. This CDR3 reads CASSLAQGARNTGELFF. The DNA for the CDR3 is TGCGCCAGCAGCTTGGCACAGGGGGCGAGGAACACCGGGGAGCTGTTTTTT.

V usage is TRBV28 and J usage is TRBJ2-5; 9 bases map to TRBD1. Germline V gives CDR1 MDHEN, CDR2 SYDVKM. Germline trimming cut 5 bases from V and 5 bases from J; bases unmatched to any gene: 9. The CDR3 sequence is 15 residues long. The CDR3 is CASSHYRGRAETQYF. The DNA of the CDR3 is TGTGCCAGCAGTCATTACAGGGGGCGGGCTGAGACCCAGTACTTC.

This chain joins TRBV6-4 and TRBJ2-4; 8 positions match TRBD2. The germline V gene encodes CDR1 MRHNA and CDR2 SNTAGT. With V trimmed by 4 bases and J by 8 bases, 7 bases remained unmatched. There are 14 residues in the CDR3. The CDR3 protein is CASSVYSGDDIQYF. The CDR3 DNA reads as TGTGCCAGCAGTGTCTATAGCGGGGATGACATTCAGTACTTC.

The chain is built from TRBV4-3 and TRBJ1-6, with D tentatively TRBD1 (6 bases). There are 16 residues in the CDR3. The V end was cut by 4 bases, the J end by 8 bases, with 18 bases between. CDR1 LGHNA and CDR2 YSLEER come from the germline V gene. The CDR3 spells CASSRQTGTHYSPLHF. Written as DNA, the CDR3 is TGCGCCAGCAGCCGACAAACCGGGACACATTATTCACCCCTCCACTTT.

CDR3 loop: CASSFLRNTEAFF. The DNA of the CDR3 is TGTGCCAGCAGTTTTCTTCGTAACACTGAAGCTTTCTTT. J is TRBJ1-1 and V is TRBV27; D call uncertain. Looked up from germline, CDR1 is MNHEY and CDR2 is SMNVEV (reference sequence). The V gene lost 3 bases and the J gene lost 2 bases, with 7 bases spanning the gap. CDR3 length: 13 amino acids.

In its sample, this clone was seen once. The V call is TRBV28, the J call TRBJ1-1; D gene ambiguous. Per germline, CDR1 MDHEN and CDR2 SYDVKM. The V and J ends lost 5 bases and 6 bases respectively, with 16 bases between them. This CDR3 is 14 amino acids long. The CDR3 bases are TGTGCCAGCAGTCCGGAAGAGGGTGACCCTGAAGCTTTCTTT. Amino acid sequence: CASSPEEGDPEAFF.

The V call is TRBV5-6, the J call TRBJ2-1, with 10 bases identical to TRBD2. Looked up from germline, CDR1 is SGHDT and CDR2 is YYEEEE. Unmatched junction bases numbered 7, after V lost 0 bases and J lost 7 bases. The CDR3 extends over 16 amino acids. The CDR3 spells CASSLGRLAGPNEQFF. CDR3 nucleotide sequence: TGTGCCAGCAGCTTGGGGCGACTAGCGGGTCCAAATGAGCAGTTCTTC.

This chain uses TRBV5-1 with TRBJ1-3; a weak D match, TRBD1 (6 bases). CDR3 size: 16 residues. Trimming stripped 4 bases from V and 0 bases from J, with 14 bases between. CDR1 and CDR2 (germline): SGHRS, YFSETQ. The CDR3 region is CASSQRTGNSGNTIYF. In DNA, the CDR3 is TGCGCCAGCAGCCAAAGAACAGGGAACTCTGGAAACACCATATATTTT.

V is TRBV9 and J is TRBJ2-3; 12 bases match TRBD2. The germline gives CDR1 SGDLS, CDR2 YYNGEE. J lost 5 bases, V lost 3 bases, and 10 bases had no gene match. This CDR3 has 17 residues. The CDR3 loop is CASSGSGLAGNIDTQYF. The CDR3, as DNA: TGTGCCAGCAGCGGATCGGGACTAGCGGGTAATATAGATACGCAGTATTTT.

The rearrangement uses TRBV6-5 and TRBJ1-5, with D hard to call. The CDR3 has 15 residues. Per the germline V gene, CDR1 is MNHEY and CDR2 is SVGAGI. V lost 8 bases and J lost 1, with 15 bases in between. The CDR3 sequence: CASCERMKSNQPQHF. The CDR3 region has the DNA TGTGCCAGCTGCGAGAGGATGAAAAGCAATCAGCCCCAGCATTTT.

The chain carries TRBV6-6 and TRBJ2-7; 9 bases match TRBD1. Germline lookup yields CDR1 MNHNY and CDR2 SVGAGI (reference sequence). The CDR3 contains 14 residues. Trimming cost V 5 bases and J 1 base; bases outside gene matches: 3. The CDR3 DNA follows: TGTGCCAGCAGTGGGACAGGGTCATCCTACGAGCAGTACGTC. Translation: CASSGTGSSYEQYV.

This chain joins TRBV28 and TRBJ2-1, with 8 nucleotides matching TRBD2. The CDR3 covers 15 residues. Germline-derived CDR1 and CDR2 are MDHEN and SYDVKM. Unmatched junction bases numbered 9, after V lost 4 bases and J lost 7 bases. CDR3 nucleotides: TGTGCCAGCAGTTCCCACGGGAGGGAGAAAAATGAGCAGTTCTTC. Translation gives CASSSHGREKNEQFF.

V usage is TRBV5-6 and J usage is TRBJ2-3; 7 nucleotides align to TRBD1. CDR3 length: 15 amino acids. CDR1 is SGHDT, CDR2 YYEEEE, per germline. V was clipped by 4 bases and J by 1 base; unmatched bases: 6. The DNA of the CDR3 is TGTGCCAGCAGCCGAACTACAGGGGGCACAGATACGCAGTATTTT. This translates into CASSRTTGGTDTQYF.

This chain uses TRBV5-1 with TRBJ1-2; the D gene is possibly TRBD1 (5 bases). The germline V and J ends were trimmed by 0 bases and 8 bases, with 17 bases remaining between them. This CDR3 contains 15 residues. The germline V gene has CDR1 SGHRS and CDR2 YFSETQ. The CDR3 DNA reads as TGCGCCAGCAGCTTGGATCAGGGTCGGAATGGGGGCTACACCTTC. This translates into CASSLDQGRNGGYTF.

This chain links TRBV6-1 with TRBJ2-7, with TRBD2 as a possible D gene (6 bases). V gave up 8 bases and J gave up 5 bases, with 19 bases separating them. Germline lookup yields CDR1 MNHNS and CDR2 SASEGT. This CDR3 is built from 14 residues. As DNA, the CDR3 is TGTGCCAGCCATTTGGGGGGTAGAGCGAACGAGCAGTACTTC. As protein: CASHLGGRANEQYF.

The chain combines TRBV7-2 with TRBJ2-1, with 8 bases fitting TRBD2. J lost 4 bases, V lost 2 bases, and 7 bases had no gene match. CDR3 length: 16 amino acids. Per germline, CDR1 SGHTA and CDR2 FQGNSA. The CDR3 loop reads CASSLNAGGTYNEQFF. DNA for the CDR3: TGTGCCAGCAGCTTAAATGCGGGAGGAACTTACAATGAGCAGTTCTTC. The whole variable domain, remainder taken from reference TRBV7-2 and TRBJ2-1, is GAGVSQSPSNKVTEKGKDVELRCDPISGHTALYWYRQSLGQGLEFLIYFQGNSAPDKSGLPSDRFSAERTGGSVSTLTIQRTQQEDSAVYLCASSLNAGGTYNEQFFGPGTRLTVL.

The chain recombines TRBV28 with TRBJ1-2, with D maybe TRBD1 (6 bases). V lost 10 bases and J lost 4, with 13 bases in between. CDR3 length: 12 residues. The germline gives CDR1 MDHEN, CDR2 SYDVKM. The CDR3 DNA follows: TGTGCCACCGAATGGGACATCTATGGCTACACCTTC. Translation: CATEWDIYGYTF.

This rearrangement joins TRBV5-1 to TRBJ2-7; 7 bases are shared with TRBD1. Germline V lookup: CDR1 SGHRS, CDR2 YFSETQ. CDR3 length: 14 residues. Trimming at V came to 7 bases and at J to 0 bases, leaving 7 bases not matched to a gene. CDR3 amino acids: CASHRDSSSYEQYF. Written as DNA, the CDR3 is TGCGCCAGCCACCGGGACAGTAGCTCCTACGAGCAGTACTTC.

The chain has TRBV18 and TRBJ1-5; D is undetermined. Germline loops: CDR1 KGHSH, CDR2 LQKENI. The ends were cut back, 2 bases at V and 2 bases at J, with 7 bases in the middle. The CDR3 spans 14 residues. Written as DNA, the CDR3 is TGTGCCAGCTCACCAACCGGGGGCAATCAGCCCCAGCATTTT. Translating gives CASSPTGGNQPQHF.

The V gene is TRBV7-9, the J gene TRBJ2-3; weak D call: TRBD1 (5 bases). The CDR3 spans 15 residues. CDR1 is SEHNR, CDR2 FQNEAQ, per germline (reference sequence). V was clipped by 1 base and J by 2 bases, with 10 bases between them. CDR3 sequence reads: CASSLDGATTDTQYF. CDR3 in DNA: TGTGCCAGCAGCTTAGATGGGGCCACCACAGATACGCAGTATTTT.

This clone came up once. This chain connects TRBV11-3 to TRBJ2-1, with TRBD2 identical over 12 bases. The germline V gene has CDR1 SGHNT and CDR2 YENEEA. The V gene end was trimmed by 2 bases and the J gene end by 5 bases; junction bases not matched to a gene: 4. This CDR3 comprises 16 residues. DNA of the CDR3: TGTGCCAGCAGCTTAAGGACTAGCGGGGCGAACAATGAGCAGTTCTTC. This gives the protein CASSLRTSGANNEQFF.

CDR3 sequence reads: CASSRQGVQYV. CDR3 in DNA: TGTGCCAGCAGTCGACAGGGGGTGCAGTACGTC. The chain uses TRBV6-5 and TRBJ2-7; TRBD1 agrees at 9 bases. The CDR3 runs to 11 residues. The germline V gene has CDR1 MNHEY and CDR2 SVGAGI. The V gene end was trimmed by 5 bases and the J gene end by 9 bases; junction bases not matched to a gene: 2.

The V gene is TRBV2, the J gene TRBJ1-6; 7 bases are a match to TRBD1. CDR3 length: 14 amino acids. Germline CDR1 reads SNHLY; CDR2 reads FYNNEI. The V gene end was trimmed by 6 bases and the J gene end by 5 bases; junction bases not matched to a gene: 4. The CDR3: CASRAGQNNSPLHF. The CDR3 DNA sequence: TGTGCCAGCAGGGCGGGACAGAATAATTCACCCCTCCACTTT.

V usage is TRBV28 and J usage is TRBJ2-7, with 7 bases matching TRBD1. The trim removed 9 bases at V and 2 bases at J, leaving 16 bases unmatched. CDR1 and CDR2 from the germline V gene are MDHEN and SYDVKM. CDR3 length equals 16 residues. For the CDR3, the DNA is TGTGCCAGTAAAAAGGGTAGGGGGCTTTTTCCCTACGAGCAGTACTTC. Its translation: CASKKGRGLFPYEQYF.

The rearrangement joins TRBV11-3 to TRBJ2-2, with D possibly being TRBD2 (5 bases). The CDR3 has 16 amino acids. CDR1 and CDR2 (germline): SGHNT, YENEEA. Trimming took off 5 bases at V and 4 bases at J, with 17 bases between the two ends. DNA for the CDR3: TGTGCCAGCAGCCCGGGGAGCCGCCGGGTCACCGGGGAGCTGTTTTTT. Encoded protein: CASSPGSRRVTGELFF.